This record looks at one TCR beta chain sequence and its context. The data were taken from a study of blood T cell repertoires in COVID-19. V lost 2 bases, J lost 7 bases, and 4 bases stayed unmatched. CDR3 size: 13 residues. Germline V gene data show CDR1 as SGDLS and CDR2 as YYNGEE. Data came from immunoSEQ multiplex PCR; TCRdb stores just in-frame clones and leaves some out. This table holds a few hundred thousand clones, approximately 86% found once. Participants came from some 23 US areas, aged roughly 18 to 89 years. The sample consisted of PBMCs or T cells enriched from blood (not recorded which). The sequence came from a woman in her twenties or thirties who had been exposed to COVID-19. V is TRBV9 and J is TRBJ1-2; TRBD1 matches at 8 bases. The CDR3 reads CASSVGTGIGYTF. The CDR3 DNA reads as TGTGCCAGCAGCGTCGGGACAGGCATTGGCTACACCTTC. Based on the CDR3 plus reference TRBV9 and TRBJ1-2, the full variable domain is DSGVTQTPKHLITATGQRVTLRCSPRSGDLSVYWYQQSLDQGLQFLIQYYNGEERAKGNILERFSAQQFPDLHSELNLSSLELGDSALYFCASSVGTGIGYTFGSGTRLTVV.